This T cell receptor (beta chain) was retrieved from a study of cytomegalovirus exposure and HLA in healthy donors (dated by TCRdb to about 2017). Study-wide context: An earlier analysis of approximately 600 of the donors reported roughly 300 Gb of sequence data and roughly 100 million unique TCR beta sequences from approximately 180 million T cells. About 280 gigabases of sequencing data and 91 million or so unique TCR sequences made up an early release that covered approximately 620 HLA-typed donors. Among the approximately 400 genotyped donors, approximately 81% belonged to the genetic ancestry cluster associated with self-reported Caucasian donors. The study aimed to test whether signatures of past pathogen exposure could be identified by cataloging public T cell receptors. The study used immunosequencing to profile the T cell repertoires of 666 subjects and linked those repertoires to cytomegalovirus serostatus. Along with the approximately 700-subject first cohort, a separate validation cohort of over a hundred different subjects was used. The study combined high-throughput TCR immunosequencing, statistical association of individual TCRs with disease status, and machine learning to predict cytomegalovirus infection status. In a later analysis, previously published TCR beta repertoires from 670 or so donors were re-analyzed and high-resolution HLA genotyping was added so that TCR occurrence patterns could be studied. In the later analysis, no new phenotypic data were used to find candidate immune exposures; instead, reliance was placed on TCR beta sequences and their occurrence across donors. An earlier analysis of 587 of the donors used high-throughput TCR beta sequencing to judge whether each TCR beta V gene segment behaved as functional or pseudogenic. Alongside the repertoire data, information on donor age, sex, ethnicity and CMV serostatus was compiled. A later genetic analysis took genome-wide SNP genotypes for about three fifths of the 666 donors and used that subset as a discovery cohort. All discovery cohort repertoires had been generated on a single sequencing platform. HLA typing included class I and class II loci at four-digit resolution. The number of typed donors differed by locus: about 620-640 for A, B, C, DRB1 and DQB1; some 540 for DQA1; 606 for DPA1; and about 450 for DPB1. Roughly five DR-DQ haplotypes were handled as single units for association and clustering because linkage in the cohort was strong. Among about 410 genotyped donors of the cohort, an average of around 240,000 unique TCR beta nucleotide sequences was sequenced per donor, of which about 19% were non-productive. Broad study findings and their caveats: A further reported finding was that TCR beta sequences accurately predicted the HLA-A and HLA-B alleles for most subjects in the first cohort. According to the authors, the approach could potentially be generalized to other disease states and immunological phenotypes. Specific HLA alleles were associated with more than 15,000 TCR beta sequences at a false discovery rate of 0.05 in a later analysis. The study gave a list of 150 to 200 TCR beta chains associated with cytomegalovirus. Sequencing depth was assumed to be roughly uniform across donors in the presence/absence analyses, though that assumption may not hold. A later analysis found that most CMV-associated TCR beta chains appeared HLA-restricted, with HLA associations seemingly driven largely by CMV exposure. Most TCR sequences were seen in very few donors, while some public TCRs were found in many individuals. A few of the identified cytomegalovirus-associated TCR beta chains were confirmed in vitro to be specific for cytomegalovirus antigens. The sequencing pipeline was judged likely to have produced a cluster of highly shared sequence variants as a technical artifact. The earlier analysis of 587 of the donors excluded about 16 rarely observed V segments, including chromosome 9 orphons, because counts were too low. A later analysis found that TCR association rates varied across HLA loci, with DRB1 alleles showing the most associated TCRs and HLA-C alleles the fewest. Strong co-occurrence of HLA alleles, especially DR and DQ, made assigning TCR associations to individual alleles difficult. Because the 87-base-pair reads could not distinguish some IMGT-functional V segments, including TRBV6-2 and TRBV6-3, those segments were excluded. The classifier was reported to diagnose cytomegalovirus status with high specificity and sensitivity in both the original cohort and the validation cohort. Compared with the approximately 700-donor mean, donors in an Asian-associated ancestry cluster had fewer N-insertions in productive TCRs, according to a later genetic analysis. Because some donors lacked HLA typing at each locus, the association tests relied only on the typed subset. V-gene and J-gene trimming of TCR beta chains was associated with a missense DCLRE1C variant in a later genetic analysis, and the association was replicated in an independent cohort. In this cohort, only TCR beta chains were sequenced, and detectable features were limited by the absence of alpha or paired-chain data. For the cohort, immune exposure information was limited to CMV serostatus. A later analysis found that HLA-associated TCR beta chains were more clonally expanded and had lower generation probabilities than equally common non-associated chains. According to a later analysis, parvovirus B19, influenza, CMV and Epstein-Barr virus appeared linked to several top co-occurrence clusters. Linkage disequilibrium might explain the correlated functional status among segregating V segments, but an unknown experimental factor could not be ruled out. Broadly in line with IMGT annotations, most TCR beta V segments showed up in productive rearrangements about 90% or about 30% of the time in an earlier analysis of a few hundred of the donors.

The cohort consisted of 600 to 700 healthy bone marrow donors. All cohort members were sampled while nominally healthy, although unrecorded immune exposures were likely present. The donor was CMV seropositive and belonged to the group of about 290 seropositive cohort members. Each donor provided a peripheral blood sample, and peripheral blood mononuclear cells were used for TCR beta sequencing. Genomic DNA extraction from the blood cell samples was performed with the Qiagen DNeasy Blood Extraction Kit. This clone came up a few times. Its binding antigen is unknown. Base qualities are not recorded, but no much larger clone differs from it by a single base. The library was generated by the immunoSEQ multiplex PCR assay. A mixture of 60 forward primers for TCR Vbeta segments and 13 reverse primers for TCR Jbeta segments was used in the multiplex PCR. The CDR3 region of rearranged TCR beta genes was amplified from genomic DNA with a multiplex PCR assay. On the Illumina HiSeq System, the amplified TCR beta libraries were sequenced as 87-base-pair reads. Regarding the original processing steps: A later analysis tallied about 77 million unique TCR beta chains across the 666 repertoires, and about 10 million of those chains were shared by two or more donors. Raw reads were error-corrected and collapsed into unique sequences by a nearest-neighbor algorithm in which closely related sequences were merged to remove PCR and sequencing errors. V, D and J gene segments were assigned by aligning CDR3 sequences to IMGT reference sequences. For a sequence to be retained, at least a six-nucleotide match to both a V gene segment and a J gene segment was required. Rearrangements were called productive when the CDR3 lacked stop codons and stayed in frame with V and J; all others were non-productive. CDR3 was defined according to IMGT convention as the region running from the second conserved V-encoded cysteine to the conserved J-encoded phenylalanine. In an earlier analysis of more than 550 of the donors, sequences lacking an unambiguous match to a single V gene segment were excluded. In an earlier analysis of 450 to 700 of the donors, V segments were called functional above 56.7% productive rearrangements and were called segregating when the between-donor standard deviation exceeded 5%. A statistical classification framework was developed to diagnose cytomegalovirus status using the catalog of TCR beta chain sequences. In a later analysis, V and J genes were assigned by comparing TCR nucleotide sequences against IMGT/GENE-DB human TR gene sequences. Using the TCRdist pipeline, a later analysis assigned CDR3 sequences along with most-parsimonious VDJ recombination scenarios. In a later analysis, every TCR beta chain was defined by the combination of its CDR3 amino acid sequence and its V-gene family, and reads without a unique V-gene family were dropped. In a later analysis, nearly 600 highly shared, low-generation-probability nucleotide sequences were removed to address suspected cross-contamination and a sequencing artifact. For each public chain, a later analysis derived a clonal expansion index from normalized ranks of inferred template counts within each repertoire. In a later analysis, generation probabilities were computed with a VDJ recombination model fitted to out-of-frame rearrangements, and the resulting probabilities were checked against IGoR. A later analysis scored TCR-TCR, TCR-HLA and TCR-CMV co-occurrence with hypergeometric tests, applying a repertoire-size bias correction to TCR pairs. A later analysis estimated false discovery rates by permuting HLA or CMV assignments 20 times. In a later analysis, co-occurring TCRs were grouped using DBSCAN, and TCRdist sequence similarity was added for clustering within HLA-allele-positive subsets. Repertoires with fewer than 30,000 or more than 120,000 public chains were left out of co-occurrence clustering, as were a handful of repertoires with anomalous nucleotide sharing. This immuneACCESS table, as held by TCRdb, lists in-frame sequences with V and J called but not all clones. Of the missing ones, under half trace to an unresolved V gene in checked studies; the others have no known cause. V and J calls plus clone size are reproduced from that table; the DNA served to infer D and trimming. This sample gives about 150,000 clones in total; 79% of them show up just once. The top ten clonotypes cover over 6% of the sample.

The germline V gene yields SGHRS for CDR1 and YFSETQ for CDR2. The V end gives up 4 bases and the J end 4 bases, leaving 10 bases in the junction not matched to a gene. The cysteine opens and the phenylalanine closes a CDR3 of 16 amino acids. Only the CDR3 part of the read is kept: 48 bases, read in frame from the first base. The rearrangement combines TRBV5-1 with TRBJ2-3; 9 bases in the junction line up with TRBD1. The sequencing sample was made of PBMCs. This clonotype was sampled from a man in his thirties or forties in good health and CMV-seropositive. The DNA is as follows: TGCGCCAGCAGCCCTCCGGGACAGGGTGGTTCAGATACGCAGTATTTT. Protein translation: CASSPPGQGGSDTQYF.